The 10 T cell receptor beta chains below were found in one sample sequenced in a study of metastatic and nonmetastatic thyroid tumors. TCRdb reprocessed the PCR reads using MiXCR. Here the sample spans 45,000 to 65,000 clones, 20% being singletons. Every patient underwent thyroid surgery untreated. The sequenced sample was blood. All receptors come from a female donor with papillary thyroid cancer or a benign thyroid nodule (not recorded which). Some clones in this sample may be carry-over from other donors' samples.

This clone appeared many times. This chain joins TRBV5-1 and TRBJ2-1, with 7 positions matching TRBD1. V trimming: 2 bases; J trimming: 4 bases; junction bases outside the gene matches: 3. The germline CDR1 and CDR2 sequences are SGHRS and YFSETQ. The CDR3 runs 14 residues. The CDR3 nucleotides read TGCGCCAGCAGCTTAGGGACAGAATACAATGAGCAGTTCTTC. Translation: CASSLGTEYNEQFF.

This clone came up many times. V gene TRBV7-9 combines with J gene TRBJ2-7, with 7 bases aligning to TRBD2. In germline, CDR1 is SEHNR, CDR2 FQNEAQ (reference sequence). This CDR3 is 13 amino acids long. V was pared by 5 bases and J by 5 bases, with 6 bases of the junction left unmatched. This chain's CDR3 is CASSADGGNEQYF. The CDR3 nucleotides are TGTGCCAGCAGCGCCGACGGGGGGAACGAGCAGTACTTC.

This clone came up many times. A much larger clone differs by one base, so this may be a read error. The DNA of the CDR3 is TGTGCCAGCAGTTGGTACAGCTATGGCTACACCTTC. Residues: CASSWYSYGYTF. This chain joins TRBV6-1 and TRBJ1-2; D is uncertain. CDR3 length equals 12 residues. Germline CDR1 MNHNS, CDR2 SASEGT. Trimming left V 5 bases short and J 4 bases short, with 8 bases between.

This clone was detected a few times. This may arise from a read error, as a much more abundant clone is one base away. Other DNA sequences in this sample translate to the same CDR3. This chain links TRBV9 with TRBJ2-1; D gene ambiguous. CDR3 size: 15 residues. The germline V gene encodes CDR1 SGDLS and CDR2 YYNGEE. In DNA, the CDR3 is TGTGCCAGCAGTGTAGAGTGGGGATCCTACAATGAGCAGTTCTTC. Translated: CASSVEWGSYNEQFF.

Comment on this clone: This may arise from a read error, as a much more abundant clone is one base away. V and J are TRBV5-1 and TRBJ2-3, with D perhaps TRBD2 (5 bases). This CDR3 comprises 14 residues. Trimming took 1 base from V and 5 from J, leaving 11 bases between them. Germline values: CDR1 SGHRS, CDR2 YFSETQ. The CDR3, as DNA: TGCGCCAGCAGCTTGAGCCGGGATTTAGATACGCAGTATTTT. It encodes CASSLSRDLDTQYF.

There are many counts of this clone. The chain carries TRBV3-1 and TRBJ2-7; TRBD1 is a possible D gene (6 bases). The germline CDR1 and CDR2 sequences are LGHDT and YNNKEL (reference sequence). The CDR3 loop spans 16 amino acids. V lost 0 bases to trimming and J lost 1 base, with 13 bases between them. The CDR3 loop is CASSQDPGTPSYEQYF. In DNA form, the CDR3 reads TGTGCCAGCAGCCAAGACCCCGGGACACCATCCTACGAGCAGTACTTC.

This clone was seen only a few times. Just one base apart from a much larger clone, this may be a read error. The chain has TRBV7-3 and TRBJ1-1, with D hard to call. V was shortened by 3 bases and J by 3 bases, with 8 bases between the two germline ends. The germline CDR1 and CDR2 sequences are SGHTA and FQGTGA. CDR3 length equals 13 residues. DNA of the CDR3: TGTGCCAGCAGCTTGTTAGGGCACACTGAAGCTTTCTTT. This encodes CASSLLGHTEAFF.

This clone was counted many times. V is TRBV6-4 and J is TRBJ2-3, with TRBD2 as a possible D gene (5 bases). This CDR3 has 13 amino acids. The V gene's germline CDR1 is MRHNA and CDR2 SNTAGT. Trimming shortened V by 4 bases and J by 6 bases, and 11 bases separated the two germline ends. DNA for the CDR3: TGTGCCAGCAGTGCACAGAGGGAGGATACGCAGTATTTT. Translation gives CASSAQREDTQYF.

The sample holds many counts of this clone. The rearrangement links TRBV5-1 to TRBJ2-5; 7 bases agree with TRBD1. Germline CDR1 is SGHRS and CDR2 is YFSETQ. This CDR3 has 13 amino acids. V lost 4 bases and J lost 5; bases outside the gene matches: 5. The CDR3 DNA follows: TGCGCCAGCAGCCAACAGGGGATCGAGACCCAGTACTTC. Translation: CASSQQGIETQYF.

Concerning this clone itself: It may be a read error: a sequence one base away is much more abundant. The same CDR3 also results from other DNA sequences found in this sample. The chain links TRBV5-6 to TRBJ2-3, with a tentative D call TRBD2 (5 bases). V gave up 0 bases and J gave up 1 base, with 9 bases separating them. This CDR3 region has 15 residues. In germline, CDR1 is SGHDT, CDR2 YYEEEE. CDR3 amino acids: CASSLGGVGTDTQYF. The DNA of the CDR3 is TGTGCCAGCAGCTTGGGGGGAGTGGGCACAGATACGCAGTATTTT.